The 22 T cell receptor beta chains given below trace back to one sample, sequenced in a study of blood T cell repertoires in COVID-19. The data were produced by immunoSEQ multiplex PCR, yet TCRdb's version contains in-frame clones alone and is incomplete. The data hold 430,000 or so clones, with around 90% observed a single time. The sequenced sample was peripheral blood. The receptors here all came from a man aged 18 to 29 with COVID-19, enrolled during active disease.

As DNA, the CDR3 is TGTGCGGAGGGGACTAGCGGGAGTCTGAATGAGCAGTTCTTC. It codes for CAEGTSGSLNEQFF. The chain combines TRBV5-4 with TRBJ2-1; 14 bases are shared with TRBD2. The germline V gene encodes CDR1 SGHNT and CDR2 YYREEE (reference sequence). The CDR3 sequence is 14 residues long.

The chain joins TRBV5-1 to TRBJ2-7; tentative D call: TRBD2 (6 bases). CDR3 length: 13 amino acids. Germline CDR1 and CDR2: SGHRS and YFSETQ. V was clipped by 4 bases and J by 1 base, with 9 bases between them. The CDR3, as DNA: TGCGCCAGCAGCCGGGAGAGTTCCTACGAGCAGTACTTC. Translating it yields CASSRESSYEQYF.

The CDR3: CATSRPSGNEQFF. The CDR3, as DNA: TGTGCCACCAGCAGGCCCAGTGGCAATGAGCAGTTCTTC. The chain combines TRBV15 with TRBJ2-1; no firm D call. Trimming took off 3 bases at V and 6 bases at J, with 9 bases between the two ends. This CDR3 has 13 amino acids. In germline, CDR1 is LNHNV, CDR2 YYDKDF (reference sequence).

The V and J genes are TRBV12-3 or TRBV12-4 and TRBJ1-1, with D perhaps matching TRBD1 (5 bases). The CDR3 length is 12 residues. The V end lost 7 bases, the J end lost 4 bases, and 10 bases lay between the germline ends. CDR3 nucleotide sequence: TGTGCCAGCAAATTGGGGGGCACTGAAGCTTTCTTT. Translation gives CASKLGGTEAFF.

The rearrangement joins TRBV3-1 (or the pseudogene TRBV3-2) to TRBJ2-2; D remains ambiguous. The germline V and J ends were trimmed by 0 bases and 5 bases, with 10 bases remaining between them. The CDR3 has 15 amino acids. Germline V gives CDR1 LGHDT, CDR2 YNNKEL (reference sequence). CDR3 residues: CASSQDLRRTGELFF. In DNA form, the CDR3 reads TGTGCCAGCAGCCAAGATCTCCGGCGGACCGGGGAGCTGTTTTTT.

The J gene is TRBJ1-1, the V gene TRBV12-3 or TRBV12-4; possible D gene TRBD1, 6 bases. The V end was cut by 3 bases, the J end by 8 bases, with 10 bases between. The CDR3 contains 12 residues. CDR3 nucleotides: TGTGCCAGCAGTTTCGGGGGGCTCGAAGCTTTCTTT. Its protein product is CASSFGGLEAFF.

V usage is TRBV2 and J usage is TRBJ2-3; TRBD1 agrees at 10 bases. In germline, CDR1 is SNHLY, CDR2 FYNNEI. CDR3 length equals 14 residues. With 10 bases clipped from V and 3 bases from J, the junction kept 7 bases outside the gene matches. The CDR3 sequence is CATTTGGETDTQYF. For the CDR3, the DNA is TGTGCCACAACGACAGGGGGCGAGACAGATACGCAGTATTTT.

This sequence joins TRBV30 and TRBJ2-3; 7 nucleotides agree with TRBD1. V shed 2 bases and J 5 bases; nucleotides not matched to a gene: 4. Germline V CDR1 and CDR2: GTSNPN, SVGIG (reference sequence). This CDR3 spans 13 amino acids. The CDR3: CAWSSGGEDTQYF. The CDR3, as DNA: TGTGCCTGGAGTTCAGGGGGAGAAGATACGCAGTATTTT.

J is TRBJ2-7 and V is TRBV9; 12 bases match TRBD1. Per germline, CDR1 SGDLS and CDR2 YYNGEE. V gave up 4 bases and J gave up 7 bases; unmatched junction bases: 9. The CDR3 covers 15 residues. This chain's CDR3 is CASSPGTGGLFEQYF. The CDR3 bases are TGTGCCAGCAGCCCCGGGACAGGGGGCCTCTTTGAGCAGTACTTC.

The V and J genes are TRBV19 and TRBJ1-2; tentative D call: TRBD1 (6 bases). Trimming shortened V by 7 bases and J by 3 bases, and 24 bases separated the two germline ends. Germline-derived CDR1 and CDR2 are LNHDA and SQIVND (reference sequence). This CDR3 comprises 17 residues. CDR3 sequence (DNA): TGTGCCAGTAAGCGGCAGCACAGGGAAGACGGTCACTATGGCTACACCTTC. Residues: CASKRQHREDGHYGYTF.

The chain has TRBV3-1 (or the pseudogene TRBV3-2) and TRBJ1-1; D is ambiguous. Germline V gene data show CDR1 as LGHDT and CDR2 as YNNKEL (reference sequence). V was pared by 4 bases and J by 4 bases, with 16 bases between. This CDR3 spans 15 amino acids. The CDR3 region is CASSLSPSGLTEAFF. DNA of the CDR3: TGTGCCAGCAGCCTCTCTCCCTCGGGTCTCACTGAAGCTTTCTTT.

The chain uses TRBV11-2 and TRBJ2-2; TRBD1 aligns across 11 bases. CDR3 length: 16 residues. The V gene end was trimmed by 5 bases and the J gene end by 3 bases; junction bases not matched to a gene: 5. Germline values: CDR1 SGHAT, CDR2 FQNNGV. The chain's CDR3 is CASSLKGQGDTGELFF. The CDR3 DNA is TGTGCCAGCAGCCTCAAGGGACAGGGGGACACCGGGGAGCTGTTTTTT.

The chain uses TRBV30 and TRBJ2-7, with D perhaps matching TRBD2 (5 bases). Germline values: CDR1 GTSNPN, CDR2 SVGIG (reference sequence). This CDR3 has 12 residues. The germline V and J ends were trimmed by 4 bases and 4 bases, with 11 bases remaining between them. CDR3 in DNA: TGTGCCTGGATGGCAGGCGGGTACGAGCAGTACTTC. It codes for CAWMAGGYEQYF.

V gene TRBV6-5 combines with J gene TRBJ1-2; 7 nucleotides agree with TRBD1. V gave up 4 bases and J gave up 4 bases; unmatched junction bases: 9. This CDR3 spans 15 amino acids. Germline V CDR1 and CDR2: MNHEY, SVGAGI. CDR3: CASSWGQLDSYGYTF. The CDR3 DNA reads TGTGCCAGCAGTTGGGGACAGCTGGACTCCTATGGCTACACCTTC.

This chain uses TRBV11-2 with TRBJ2-4; D is possibly TRBD1 (6 bases). Germline V gene data show CDR1 as SGHAT and CDR2 as FQNNGV. The CDR3 length is 13 residues. V was cut by 1 base and J by 8 bases, with 9 bases left in between. CDR3 in DNA: TGTGCCAGCAGCTTAGGACAGGCGGACATTCAGTACTTC. This encodes CASSLGQADIQYF.

J is TRBJ2-2 and V is TRBV6-5, with 7 nucleotides matching TRBD2. V lost 2 bases to trimming and J lost 7 bases; unmatched junction nucleotides: 10. The CDR3 contains 16 residues. Germline values: CDR1 MNHEY, CDR2 SVGAGI. This CDR3 is CASSYGRGWQGGELFF. Written as DNA, the CDR3 is TGTGCCAGCAGTTACGGGAGGGGTTGGCAAGGCGGGGAGCTGTTTTTT.

The V and J genes are TRBV4-1 and TRBJ2-7; weak D call: TRBD1 (6 bases). The CDR3 extends over 15 amino acids. Per germline, CDR1 MGHRA and CDR2 YSYEKL. Trimming took 3 bases from V and 1 from J, leaving 13 bases between them. The CDR3 sequence is CASSHGQISSYEQYF. The CDR3 bases are TGCGCCAGCAGCCACGGACAGATTTCATCCTACGAGCAGTACTTC.

The chain links TRBV29-1 to TRBJ2-7; perhaps TRBD2 as D (6 bases). This CDR3 has 14 residues. Looked up from germline, CDR1 is SQVTM and CDR2 is ANQGSEA. V dropped 8 bases and J dropped 4 bases, with 21 bases sitting between them. CDR3 coding DNA: TGCAGCTTTAGCTGGGACGTTAGCGGTTACGAGCAGTACTTC. Translation: CSFSWDVSGYEQYF.

The V and J genes are TRBV5-5 and TRBJ1-5; TRBD1 matches at 10 bases. CDR1 is SGHKS, CDR2 YYEKEE, per germline (reference sequence). V lost 4 bases, J lost 5 bases, and 3 bases stayed unmatched. This CDR3 has 14 amino acids. CDR3 region: CASSNDRGHQPQHF. CDR3 coding DNA: TGTGCCAGCAGCAACGACAGGGGGCATCAGCCCCAGCATTTT.

The chain links TRBV6-5 to TRBJ1-3; weak D call: TRBD1 (6 bases). Germline CDR1 and CDR2: MNHEY and SVGAGI. The CDR3 runs 15 residues. Trimming took 6 bases from V and 0 from J, leaving 12 bases between them. In nucleotides, the CDR3 is TGTGCCAGCAGGACCGACAGGTTCTCTGGAAACACCATATATTTT. Encoded protein: CASRTDRFSGNTIYF.

The chain joins TRBV5-4 to TRBJ1-3; D is unresolved. V dropped 4 bases and J dropped 1 base, with 9 bases sitting between them. Germline loops: CDR1 SGHNT, CDR2 YYREEE (reference sequence). This CDR3 has 14 residues. CDR3 DNA sequence: TGTGCCAGCAGCCAAACGGTATCTGGAAACACCATATATTTT. It translates to CASSQTVSGNTIYF.

The chain is built from TRBV6-5 and TRBJ1-3, with TRBD1 matching 8 bases. With V trimmed by 5 bases and J by 9 bases, 12 bases remained unmatched. The CDR3 is made up of 15 amino acids. Germline assignment: CDR1 MNHEY and CDR2 SVGAGI. The CDR3 bases are TGTGCCAGCAGTCCGACAGGGGTTTTTTTGCGCACCATATATTTT. Protein sequence: CASSPTGVFLRTIYF.